These T cell receptor beta chains were read from a single sample in a study of control samples from healthy donors and cancer patients. The method was immunoSEQ multiplex PCR; TCRdb's version includes in-frame clones alone and lacks a portion of them. The data hold roughly 180,000 clones, with around 94% observed a single time. The sample consisted of blood. These receptors all stem from a woman in her late teens or twenties in good health. Both conserved end residues are part of each CDR3. The order of the fields is J gene, V gene, D gene, CDR3 DNA, CDR3 protein. D genes are given only for firm matches.

J gene: TRBJ1-4
V gene: TRBV18
D gene: TRBD1
CDR3 DNA: TGTGCCAGCTCACGATTCAGGGGGGGCGCAACTAATGAAAAACTGTTTTTT
CDR3 protein: CASSRFRGGATNEKLFF

J gene: TRBJ2-5
V gene: TRBV20-1
D gene: NA
CDR3 DNA: TGCAGTGCTGGGCAGACCCAGTACTTC
CDR3 protein: CSAGQTQYF

J gene: TRBJ1-6
V gene: TRBV4-1
D gene: NA
CDR3 DNA: TGCGCCAGCAGCCCGGTGAGTCGGAATTCACCCCTCCACTTT
CDR3 protein: CASSPVSRNSPLHF

J gene: TRBJ1-5
V gene: TRBV2
D gene: NA
CDR3 DNA: TGTGCCAGCAGTGAGGGGACGGCCAATCAGCCCCAGCATTTT
CDR3 protein: CASSEGTANQPQHF

J gene: TRBJ1-1
V gene: TRBV11-3
D gene: NA
CDR3 DNA: TGTGCCAGCAGCTTAGATGGGGGGGATGGAAGAGCTGAAGCTTTCTTT
CDR3 protein: CASSLDGGDGRAEAFF

J gene: TRBJ2-1
V gene: TRBV13
D gene: TRBD1
CDR3 DNA: TGTGCCAGCAGCTTAGGCGGGGACAGGGCGCAGTTCTTC
CDR3 protein: CASSLGGDRAQFF

J gene: TRBJ1-2
V gene: TRBV3-1/TRBV3-2
D gene: TRBD1
CDR3 DNA: TGTGCCAGCAGCCAAGTGGGGACAGGGTTTCGGAACTACACCTTC
CDR3 protein: CASSQVGTGFRNYTF

J gene: TRBJ1-5
V gene: TRBV7-2
D gene: NA
CDR3 DNA: TGTGCCAGCAGCTTAGTTTCTTTAGTCGATAGCAATCAGCCCCAGCATTTT
CDR3 protein: CASSLVSLVDSNQPQHF

J gene: TRBJ2-2
V gene: TRBV19
D gene: NA
CDR3 DNA: TGTGCCAGTTGTTGGGCGGGCACTTCAGGAGGGGAGCTGTTTTTT
CDR3 protein: CASCWAGTSGGELFF

J gene: TRBJ1-1
V gene: TRBV6-5
D gene: NA
CDR3 DNA: TGTGCCAGCAGTTACGGGGACCGGGGCACTGAAGCTTTCTTT
CDR3 protein: CASSYGDRGTEAFF

J gene: TRBJ1-2
V gene: TRBV9
D gene: NA
CDR3 DNA: TGTGCCAGCAGCCCCGCTAGGGTAGGAGGTGGCTACACCTTC
CDR3 protein: CASSPARVGGGYTF